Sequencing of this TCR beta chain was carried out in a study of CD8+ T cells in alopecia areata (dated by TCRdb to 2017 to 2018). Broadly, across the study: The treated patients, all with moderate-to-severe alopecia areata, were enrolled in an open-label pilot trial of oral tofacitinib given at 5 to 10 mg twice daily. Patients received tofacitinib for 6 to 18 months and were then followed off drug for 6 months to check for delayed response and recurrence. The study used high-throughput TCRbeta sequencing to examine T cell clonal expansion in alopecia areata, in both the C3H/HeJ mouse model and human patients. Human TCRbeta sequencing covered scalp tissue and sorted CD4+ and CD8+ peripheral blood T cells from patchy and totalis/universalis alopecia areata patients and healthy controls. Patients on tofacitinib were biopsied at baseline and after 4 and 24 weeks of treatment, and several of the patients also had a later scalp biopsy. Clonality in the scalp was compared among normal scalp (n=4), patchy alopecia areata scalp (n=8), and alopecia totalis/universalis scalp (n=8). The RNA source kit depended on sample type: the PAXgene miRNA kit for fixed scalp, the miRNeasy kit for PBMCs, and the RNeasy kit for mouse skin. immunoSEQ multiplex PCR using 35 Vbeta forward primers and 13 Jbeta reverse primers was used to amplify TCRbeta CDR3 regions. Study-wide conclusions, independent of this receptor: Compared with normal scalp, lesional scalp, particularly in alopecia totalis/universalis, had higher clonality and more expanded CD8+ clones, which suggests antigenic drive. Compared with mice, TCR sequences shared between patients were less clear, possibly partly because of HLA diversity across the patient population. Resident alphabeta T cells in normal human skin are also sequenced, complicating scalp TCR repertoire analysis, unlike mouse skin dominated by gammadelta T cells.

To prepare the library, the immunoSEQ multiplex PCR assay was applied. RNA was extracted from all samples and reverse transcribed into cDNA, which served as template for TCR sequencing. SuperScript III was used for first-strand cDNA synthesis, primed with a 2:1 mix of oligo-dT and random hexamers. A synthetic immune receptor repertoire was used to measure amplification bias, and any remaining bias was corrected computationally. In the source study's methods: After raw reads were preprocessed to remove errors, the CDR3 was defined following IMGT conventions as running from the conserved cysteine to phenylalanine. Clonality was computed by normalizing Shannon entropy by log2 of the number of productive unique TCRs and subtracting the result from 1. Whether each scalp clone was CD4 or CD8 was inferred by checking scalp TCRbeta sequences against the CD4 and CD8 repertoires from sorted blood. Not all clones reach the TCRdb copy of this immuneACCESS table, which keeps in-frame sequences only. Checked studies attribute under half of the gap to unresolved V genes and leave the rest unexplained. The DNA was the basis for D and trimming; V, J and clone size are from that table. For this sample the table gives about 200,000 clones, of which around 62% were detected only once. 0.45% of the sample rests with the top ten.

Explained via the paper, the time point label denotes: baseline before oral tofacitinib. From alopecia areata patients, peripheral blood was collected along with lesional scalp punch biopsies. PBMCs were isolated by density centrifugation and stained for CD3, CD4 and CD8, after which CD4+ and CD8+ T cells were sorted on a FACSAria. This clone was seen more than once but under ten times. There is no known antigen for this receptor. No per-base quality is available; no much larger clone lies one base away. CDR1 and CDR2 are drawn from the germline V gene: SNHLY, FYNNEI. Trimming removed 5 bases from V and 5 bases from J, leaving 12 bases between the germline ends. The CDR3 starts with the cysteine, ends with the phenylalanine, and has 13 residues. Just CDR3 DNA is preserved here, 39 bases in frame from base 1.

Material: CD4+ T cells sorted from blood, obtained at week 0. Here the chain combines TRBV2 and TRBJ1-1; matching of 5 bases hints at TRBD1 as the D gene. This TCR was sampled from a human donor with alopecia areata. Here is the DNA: TGTGCCAGCAGTCGGGACGGTGGTACTGAAGCTTTCTTT. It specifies CASSRDGGTEAFF.